A selection of T cell receptor beta chains follows, all from one sample in a study of a mutant IDH1 vaccine in newly diagnosed glioma. Produced via immunoSEQ multiplex PCR; TCRdb's table is partial and in-frame only. Of roughly 10,000 clones in the sample, about nine tenths are singletons; the top ten hold around 5.2%. No antigen is known for these receptors. The sequencing used PBMCs, collected from a glioma patient whose treatment included an IDH1 peptide vaccine. These receptors were collected from a woman between 35 and 50 years old with glioma. Some clones in this sample may be carry-over from other donors' samples. Both conserved end residues are part of each CDR3. A D gene is named only where the DNA matches it firmly. Clone size is stated in some rows and not others, as once, few, many or a class when expanded.

>TRBV4-1|-|TRBD2|TRBJ2-2
CASSTLGIAGGTSNTGELFF
TGCGCCAGCAGTACCCTCGGAATAGCGGGGGGTACTTCGAACACCGGGGAGCTGTTTTTT
>TRBV5-1|-|TRBD1|TRBJ1-1
CASSSRQGGTEAFF
TGCGCCAGCAGCTCGCGACAGGGTGGGACTGAAGCTTTCTTT
>TRBV6-1|-|-|TRBJ1-5
CASSILRDNNQPQHF
TGTGCCAGCAGCATTCTCCGGGACAACAATCAGCCCCAGCATTTT
>TRBV5-1|-|TRBD2|TRBJ2-1
CASRASGTYNEQFF
TGCGCCAGCAGGGCTAGCGGGACCTACAATGAGCAGTTCTTC
>TRBV2|once|TRBD1|TRBJ1-3
CASSGARGTNTIYF
TGTGCCAGCAGTGGCGCCAGGGGGACAAACACCATATATTTT
>TRBV21-1|-|-|TRBJ1-5
CASSKGFSVRGLKSNQPQHF
TGTGCCAGCAGCAAAGGCTTTTCGGTCAGGGGACTCAAGAGCAATCAGCCCCAGCATTTT
>TRBV27|once|-|TRBJ2-7
CASSYDLSYEQYF
TGTGCCAGCAGTTATGACCTCTCCTACGAGCAGTACTTC
>TRBV5-1|-|-|TRBJ2-7
CASSQEQVSIGYEQYF
TGCGCCAGCAGCCAAGAACAGGTCTCCATCGGTTACGAGCAGTACTTC
>TRBV18|-|-|TRBJ1-1
CASSPNLNTEAFF
TGTGCCAGCTCACCGAACCTGAACACTGAAGCTTTCTTT
>TRBV2|-|-|TRBJ1-2
CASRGLEGYTF
TGTGCCAGCCGGGGGCTAGAGGGCTACACCTTC
>TRBV7-9|-|TRBD2|TRBJ2-3
CASSFQYVGGVTDTQYF
TGTGCCAGCAGCTTCCAATATGTGGGGGGGGTCACAGATACGCAGTATTTT
>TRBV27|-|-|TRBJ2-1
CASSDLLRGEQFF
TGTGCCAGCAGTGACCTATTACGGGGTGAGCAGTTCTTC
>TRBV28|-|-|TRBJ1-5
CASRGRGHQPQHF
TGTGCCAGCAGAGGAAGAGGGCATCAGCCCCAGCATTTT